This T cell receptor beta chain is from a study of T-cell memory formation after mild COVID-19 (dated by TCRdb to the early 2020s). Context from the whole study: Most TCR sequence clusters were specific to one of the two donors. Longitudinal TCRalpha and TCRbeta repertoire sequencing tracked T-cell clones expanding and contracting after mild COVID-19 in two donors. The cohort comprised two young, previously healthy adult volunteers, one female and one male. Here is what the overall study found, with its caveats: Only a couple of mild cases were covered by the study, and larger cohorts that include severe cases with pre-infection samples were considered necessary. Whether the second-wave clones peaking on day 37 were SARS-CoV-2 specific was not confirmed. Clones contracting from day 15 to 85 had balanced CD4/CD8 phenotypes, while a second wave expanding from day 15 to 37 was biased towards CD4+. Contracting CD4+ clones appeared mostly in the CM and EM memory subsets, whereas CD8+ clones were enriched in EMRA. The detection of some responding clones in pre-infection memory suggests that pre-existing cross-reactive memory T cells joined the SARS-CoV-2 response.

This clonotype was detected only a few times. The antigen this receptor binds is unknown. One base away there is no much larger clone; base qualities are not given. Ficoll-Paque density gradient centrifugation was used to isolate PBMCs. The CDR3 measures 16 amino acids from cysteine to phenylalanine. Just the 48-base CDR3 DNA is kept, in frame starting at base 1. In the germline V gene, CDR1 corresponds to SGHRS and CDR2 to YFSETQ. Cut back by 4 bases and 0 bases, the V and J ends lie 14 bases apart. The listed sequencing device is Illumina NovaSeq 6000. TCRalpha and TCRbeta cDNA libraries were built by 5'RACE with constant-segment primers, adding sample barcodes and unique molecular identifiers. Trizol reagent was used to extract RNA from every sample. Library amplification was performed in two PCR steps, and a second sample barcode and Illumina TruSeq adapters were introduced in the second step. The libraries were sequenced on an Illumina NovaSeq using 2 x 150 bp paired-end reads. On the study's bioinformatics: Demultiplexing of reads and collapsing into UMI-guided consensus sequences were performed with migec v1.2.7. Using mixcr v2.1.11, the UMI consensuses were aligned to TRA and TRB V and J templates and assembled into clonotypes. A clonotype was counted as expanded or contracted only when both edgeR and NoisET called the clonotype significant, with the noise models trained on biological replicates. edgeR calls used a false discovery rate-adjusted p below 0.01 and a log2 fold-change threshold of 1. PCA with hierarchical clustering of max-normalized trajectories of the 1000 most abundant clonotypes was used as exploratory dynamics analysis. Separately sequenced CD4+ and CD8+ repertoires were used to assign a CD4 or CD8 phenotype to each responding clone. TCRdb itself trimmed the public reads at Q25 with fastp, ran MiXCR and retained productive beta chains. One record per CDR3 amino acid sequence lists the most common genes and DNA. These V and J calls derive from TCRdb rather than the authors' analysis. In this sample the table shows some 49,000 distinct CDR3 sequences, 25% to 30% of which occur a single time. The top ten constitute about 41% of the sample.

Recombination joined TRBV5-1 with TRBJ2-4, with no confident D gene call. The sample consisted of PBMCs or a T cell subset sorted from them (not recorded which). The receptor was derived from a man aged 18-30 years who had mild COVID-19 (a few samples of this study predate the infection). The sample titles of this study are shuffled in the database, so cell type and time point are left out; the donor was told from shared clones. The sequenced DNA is TGCGCCAGCAGCGTGCCACAAGATTTAGCCAAAAACATTCAGTACTTC. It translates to CASSVPQDLAKNIQYF.